Presented here are 10 T cell receptor beta chains from one specimen sequenced in a study of CD8+ T cells in alopecia areata. RNA extraction was followed by reverse transcription into cDNA, which acted as the sequencing template. The table came from immunoSEQ multiplex PCR; TCRdb's copy has only in-frame clones and leaves some out. Counted here are tens of thousands of clones, about 71% occurring once; the ten biggest clones make up about 18%. The treatment here: oral pan-JAK inhibitor, 5-10 mg twice daily. This material consisted of CD8+ T cells sorted from blood, taken at week 44, from a patient treated with tofacitinib. These TCRs come from a human donor with alopecia areata.

The chain is built from TRBV2 and TRBJ1-1, with D possibly TRBD1 on 6 matching bases. Trimming cost V 2 bases and J 1 base, with 23 bases left between them. The length of the CDR3 is 19 residues. Germline CDR1 reads SNHLY; CDR2 reads FYNNEI. The CDR3 DNA follows: TGTGCCAGCAGTGAAACAGAGTTAGGGACAACCGGTGGGAACACTGAAGCTTTCTTT. It codes for CASSETELGTTGGNTEAFF.

This sequence joins TRBV11-3 and TRBJ2-7; 8 bases align to TRBD1. V was clipped by 0 bases and J by 7 bases; unmatched bases: 11. This CDR3 region has 16 residues. In germline, CDR1 is SGHNT, CDR2 YENEEA. The chain's CDR3 is CASSLDSQGAGDEQYF. The CDR3 coding sequence is TGTGCCAGCAGCTTAGATTCGCAGGGGGCAGGGGATGAGCAGTACTTC. The variable domain in full, completed from reference TRBV11-3 and TRBJ2-7, reads EAGVVQSPRYKIIEKKQPVAFWCNPISGHNTLYWYLQNLGQGPELLIRYENEEAVDDSQLPKDRFSAERLKGVDSTLKIQPAELGDSAVYLCASSLDSQGAGDEQYFGPGTRLTVT.

The chain uses TRBV27 and TRBJ2-7; maybe TRBD1 (7 bases). The CDR3 totals 15 residues. Germline CDR1 is MNHEY and CDR2 is SMNVEV (reference sequence). Trimming took 5 bases from V and 3 from J, leaving 17 bases between them. CDR3 DNA: TGTGCCAGCAGTGGTCAGGGGGGCATGTTCTACGAGCAGTACTTC. It encodes CASSGQGGMFYEQYF.

The chain is built from TRBV6-6 and TRBJ1-2; no reliable D call. The CDR3 extends over 12 amino acids. V lost 5 bases, J lost 4 bases, and 8 bases lay in between. The germline V gene has CDR1 MNHNY and CDR2 SVGAGI (reference sequence). The CDR3 region is CASSPTAYGYTF. CDR3 DNA sequence: TGTGCCAGCAGTCCTACAGCCTATGGCTACACCTTC.

V usage is TRBV7-3 and J usage is TRBJ2-7; D possibly corresponds to TRBD2 (5 bases). The CDR3 is 13 residues long. V lost 4 bases, J lost 0 bases, and 7 bases lay in between. Germline V gene lookup returns CDR1 SGHTA and CDR2 FQGTGA. The DNA of the CDR3 is TGTGCCAGCAGCTCGGACTCCTCCTACGAGCAGTACTTC. Its protein is CASSSDSSYEQYF.

This clone showed up just a few times. The rearrangement links TRBV2 to TRBJ1-1; no definite D call. Germline CDR1 and CDR2: SNHLY and FYNNEI. The CDR3 is made up of 12 amino acids. V was pared by 5 bases and J by 3 bases, with 7 bases between. The CDR3 DNA reads as TGTGCCAGCAGTCGCGGGTACACTGAAGCTTTCTTT. Residues: CASSRGYTEAFF.

The chain couples TRBV9 to TRBJ1-5; the D gene is possibly TRBD1 (5 bases). In germline, CDR1 is SGDLS, CDR2 YYNGEE. The CDR3 has 14 amino acids. V was clipped by 0 bases and J by 4 bases, with 8 bases between them. For the CDR3, the DNA is TGTGCCAGCAGCGTAGGGGGCGATAATCAGCCCCAGCATTTT. Encoded protein: CASSVGGDNQPQHF.

The CDR3 DNA reads TGTGCCAGCAGTACAGGGGAGACAGGGATGGGTGGCTACACCTTC. The encoded protein is CASSTGETGMGGYTF. V and J are TRBV2 and TRBJ1-2, with 7 bases fitting TRBD1. CDR1 SNHLY and CDR2 FYNNEI come from the germline V gene. The junction had 13 bases not matched to a gene; V was cut back by 5 bases and J by 7 bases. CDR3 length equals 15 residues.

This clone was seen a few times. CDR3 loop: CSVELTGQTFNYGYTF. The CDR3 DNA follows: TGCAGCGTTGAGCTGACAGGACAAACCTTTAACTATGGCTACACCTTC. This rearrangement joins TRBV29-1 to TRBJ1-2; TRBD1 is a possible D gene (6 bases). Per the germline V gene, CDR1 is SQVTM and CDR2 is ANQGSEA. The CDR3 is 16 amino acids. The V end lost 3 bases, the J end lost 1 base, and 18 bases lay between the germline ends.

The table lists this clone with a few counts. The DNA for the CDR3 is TGTGCCTGGAGCCCTTCCGAGGGAATTTGGGAGCAGTACTTC. Amino acids: CAWSPSEGIWEQYF. V gene TRBV30 combines with J gene TRBJ2-7; weak D call: TRBD2 (5 bases). This CDR3 comprises 14 residues. Germline V gene data show CDR1 as GTSNPN and CDR2 as SVGIG (reference sequence). Trimming stripped 3 bases from V and 7 bases from J, with 19 bases between.